This entry lists 8 T cell receptor beta chains sequenced from one sample in a study of cytomegalovirus exposure and HLA in healthy donors. The PCR ran on 60 Vbeta and 13 Jbeta primers. Measured with immunoSEQ multiplex PCR; TCRdb has only the in-frame clones, and not every one. The sample has some 130,000 clones; approximately 86% are singletons. The specimen was PBMCs. The source of these receptors is a boy aged 10-17 years in good health and CMV-seronegative.

This chain uses TRBV28 with TRBJ2-1; TRBD2 matches at 13 bases. Trimming took 7 bases from V and 7 from J; bases not matched to a gene: 13. Germline CDR1 is MDHEN and CDR2 is SYDVKM. The CDR3 has 17 amino acids. The CDR3 coding sequence is TGTGCCAGCACCCCAACTAGCGGGAGGGCCCCCAGGAATGAGCAGTTCTTC. It specifies CASTPTSGRAPRNEQFF.

DNA of the CDR3: TGTGCCAGCAGCTGGGGGGAGGCGGGCTACGAGCAGTACTTC. This encodes CASSWGEAGYEQYF. The chain is built from TRBV27 and TRBJ2-7, with D possibly matching TRBD2 (6 bases). Between the trimmed V and J ends, which lost 6 bases and 3 bases, there was a span of 15 bases. Germline V gives CDR1 MNHEY, CDR2 SMNVEV (reference sequence). The CDR3 spans 14 residues.

The chain employs TRBV15 and TRBJ2-2, with TRBD1 matching 7 bases. Germline V gene lookup returns CDR1 LNHNV and CDR2 YYDKDF (reference sequence). The CDR3 is made up of 15 amino acids. With 4 bases clipped from V and 4 bases from J, the junction kept 6 bases outside the gene matches. The CDR3 DNA reads TGTGCCACCAGCATAAACAGGGGAATCACCGGGGAGCTGTTTTTT. Translated, it gives CATSINRGITGELFF.

J is TRBJ1-2 and V is TRBV30; 7 bases are a match to TRBD1. After removal of 4 bases from V and 2 bases from J, the junction contained 7 bases not matched to a gene. Germline CDR1 GTSNPN, CDR2 SVGIG (reference sequence). This CDR3 spans 14 amino acids. CDR3 sequence reads: CAWTRGQENYGYTF. The CDR3 DNA is TGTGCCTGGACCAGAGGACAGGAGAACTATGGCTACACCTTC.

This chain links TRBV30 with TRBJ2-1; D is possibly TRBD2 (6 bases). Trimming took off 0 bases at V and 9 bases at J, with 9 bases between the two ends. The CDR3 has 12 amino acids. Germline lookup yields CDR1 GTSNPN and CDR2 SVGIG (reference sequence). CDR3 loop: CAWSVGGSEQFF. CDR3 DNA sequence: TGTGCCTGGAGTGTCGGGGGAAGTGAGCAGTTCTTC.

This rearrangement joins TRBV6-6 to TRBJ1-2; no definite D call. Per germline, CDR1 MNHNY and CDR2 SVGAGI (reference sequence). V shed 0 bases and J shed 3 bases, with 8 bases lying between them. This CDR3 is built from 14 residues. CDR3 coding DNA: TGTGCCAGCAGTTACTCGGCTGTGGACTATGGCTACACCTTC. This sequence encodes CASSYSAVDYGYTF.

Only one count was recorded for this clone. V is TRBV30 and J is TRBJ2-3, with TRBD2 identical over 11 bases. J was trimmed by 3 bases and V by 2 bases; bases with no gene match: 7. Looked up from germline, CDR1 is GTSNPN and CDR2 is SVGIG (reference sequence). CDR3 length: 16 amino acids. The CDR3, as DNA: TGTGCCTGGAGTACCCTAGCGGGAGGAGGTACAGATACGCAGTATTTT. It translates to CAWSTLAGGGTDTQYF. The full variable domain, with the rest looked up from reference TRBV30 and TRBJ2-3, is SQTIHQWPATLVQPVGSPLSLECTVEGTSNPNLYWYRQAAGRGLQLLFYSVGIGQISSEVPQNLSASRPQDRQFILSSKKLLLSDSGFYLCAWSTLAGGGTDTQYFGPGTRLTVL.

The chain recombines TRBV10-3 with TRBJ1-2, with TRBD1 matching 8 bases. From germline, CDR1 is ENHRY and CDR2 SYGVKD. This CDR3 comprises 15 residues. J gave up 0 bases and V 3 bases, and 3 bases lay outside the gene matches. The CDR3 is CAISEQGEANYGYTF. DNA of the CDR3: TGTGCCATCAGTGAACAGGGGGAAGCTAACTATGGCTACACCTTC.